The 16 T cell receptor beta chains below all came from one sample that was sequenced in a study of response to subunit inactivated influenza vaccine. TCRdb reprocessed the RT-PCR reads with MiXCR, giving one entry per CDR3 protein. The table lists some 520,000 distinct CDR3 sequences, 16% of them singletons. The sequenced sample was CD4+ T cells sorted from PBMCs, obtained around 25 months after vaccination. Every receptor here comes from a man in his fifties or sixties who received an inactivated influenza vaccine.

The chain joins TRBV12-3 or TRBV12-4 to TRBJ1-6; a possible D gene is TRBD1 (5 bases). V lost 3 bases and J 8 bases, leaving 11 bases between the germline ends. The CDR3 spans 14 residues. CDR3: CASSFTGRYSPLHF. CDR3 DNA: TGTGCCAGCAGTTTCACAGGTCGGTATTCACCCCTCCACTTT.

The chain uses TRBV11-2 and TRBJ2-5; 13 nucleotides agree with TRBD2. Germline CDR1 is SGHAT and CDR2 is FQNNGV. CDR3 length: 15 amino acids. V was clipped by 5 bases and J by 5 bases; unmatched bases: 5. DNA of the CDR3: TGTGCCAGCAGCGAGGGACTAGCGGGGTTTGAGACCCAGTACTTC. Translating gives CASSEGLAGFETQYF.

The DNA for the CDR3 is TGCAGTGCTAGATTTCCCCCACAGCCCCAGCATTTT. Translation: CSARFPPQPQHF. The chain links TRBV20-1 to TRBJ1-5; no definite D call. The CDR3 is 12 residues long. CDR1 and CDR2 from the germline V gene are DFQATT and SNEGSKA (reference sequence). Trimming cost V 2 bases and J 7 bases, with 9 bases left between them.

This clonotype was recorded a few times. The chain is built from TRBV4-3 and TRBJ1-2; D is perhaps TRBD1 (5 bases). The germline V gene has CDR1 LGHNA and CDR2 YSLEER. CDR3 length: 14 residues. V was shortened by 3 bases and J by 4 bases, with 12 bases between the two germline ends. CDR3 region: CASSHGDGPYGYTF. As DNA, the CDR3 is TGCGCCAGCAGCCACGGGGACGGACCCTATGGCTACACCTTC.

This chain uses TRBV28 with TRBJ1-5, with a weak D call TRBD1 (5 bases). Trimming removed 8 bases at V and 5 bases at J, with 10 bases between. From germline, CDR1 is MDHEN and CDR2 SYDVKM. This CDR3 region has 12 residues. The CDR3 sequence is CASGGVDQPQHF. In nucleotides, the CDR3 is TGTGCCAGCGGAGGGGTCGATCAGCCCCAGCATTTT.

V gene TRBV4-3 combines with J gene TRBJ2-2; no clear D. The CDR3 contains 14 residues. Trimming pared 0 bases from V and 1 base from J, leaving 3 bases between. CDR1 LGHNA and CDR2 YSLEER come from the germline V gene. This chain's CDR3 is CASSQEWNTGELFF. In nucleotides, the CDR3 is TGCGCCAGCAGCCAAGAATGGAACACCGGGGAGCTGTTTTTT.

This clonotype was counted many times. This rearrangement joins TRBV2 to TRBJ1-3; 10 bases agree with TRBD1. The CDR3 covers 15 residues. Germline V gene lookup returns CDR1 SNHLY and CDR2 FYNNEI. V was pared by 4 bases and J by 0 bases, with 0 bases of the junction left unmatched. For the CDR3, the DNA is TGTGCCAGCAGTGGGACAGGGGGCTCTGGAAACACCATATATTTT. It yields the protein CASSGTGGSGNTIYF.

This clonotype was seen at least ten times. The gene calls are TRBV29-1 and TRBJ2-1, with a tentative D call TRBD1 (6 bases). Germline assignment: CDR1 SQVTM and CDR2 ANQGSEA. The CDR3 contains 12 residues. V lost 3 bases and J 8 bases, leaving 11 bases between the germline ends. This CDR3 is CSVDGYRDEQFF. Here the CDR3 DNA reads TGCAGCGTTGATGGGTACAGGGATGAGCAGTTCTTC.

The V call is TRBV5-1, the J call TRBJ1-1, with 9 bases matching TRBD1. This CDR3 contains 16 residues. Germline CDR1 and CDR2: SGHRS and YFSETQ. J lost 4 bases, V lost 3 bases, and 10 bases had no gene match. CDR3 sequence reads: CASSSRTGAGVTEAFF. The CDR3 DNA follows: TGCGCCAGCAGCTCCCGGACAGGGGCCGGGGTCACTGAAGCTTTCTTT. The full variable domain, in which reference TRBV5-1 and TRBJ1-1 provide the parts outside the CDR3, is KAGVTQTPRYLIKTRGQQVTLSCSPISGHRSVSWYQQTPGQGLQFLFEYFSETQRNKGNFPGRFSGRQFSNSRSEMNVSTLELGDSALYLCASSSRTGAGVTEAFFGQGTRLTVV.

V usage is TRBV24-1 and J usage is TRBJ2-2; possibly TRBD1 or TRBD2 for D (5 bases each). The CDR3 loop spans 16 amino acids. V was cut by 5 bases and J by 6 bases, with 18 bases left in between. Germline V CDR1 and CDR2: KGHDR, SFDVKD. In nucleotides, the CDR3 is TGTGCCACCAGTGTTACCGGGACGGTGGGTCCCGGGGAGCTGTTTTTT. Translated, it gives CATSVTGTVGPGELFF.

The table lists this clonotype with a few counts. This chain links TRBV5-1 with TRBJ2-1; TRBD1 might be the D (5 bases). The CDR3 contains 14 residues. The germline gives CDR1 SGHRS, CDR2 YFSETQ. V was cut by 1 base and J by 10 bases, with 15 bases left in between. The CDR3: CASSLRVDRTEQFF. The CDR3 DNA is TGCGCCAGCAGCTTGCGAGTAGATCGGACAGAGCAGTTCTTC.

This clonotype was observed at least ten times. The CDR3 region has the DNA TGTGCCAGCAGCCCCTCCTTGACAGGGTCGTCAAAACTGTTTTTT. Translating gives CASSPSLTGSSKLFF. V is TRBV12-3 or TRBV12-4 and J is TRBJ1-4; TRBD1 matches at 7 bases. The J segment lost 10 bases and the V segment lost 6 bases, leaving 14 bases of the junction unmatched. The CDR3 extends over 15 amino acids.

The rearrangement links TRBV20-1 to TRBJ2-1, with 9 positions matching TRBD2. The CDR3 covers 17 residues. Losses at the gene ends were 0 bases for V and 1 base for J; bases not matched to a gene: 7. CDR1 is DFQATT and CDR2 is SNEGSKA in the germline V gene (reference sequence). CDR3 DNA sequence: TGCAGTGCTAGAGATCTTGCAGCGGGAGGATCCTACAATGAGCAGTTCTTC. It encodes CSARDLAAGGSYNEQFF.

V is TRBV28 and J is TRBJ2-7; D is possibly TRBD2 (5 bases). CDR1 is MDHEN, CDR2 SYDVKM, per germline. This CDR3 has 13 amino acids. V lost 8 bases and J 3 bases, leaving 14 bases between the germline ends. The CDR3 nucleotides read TGTGCCAGCGAGTCGAGACGGGACTACGAGCAGTACTTC. It yields the protein CASESRRDYEQYF. The whole variable domain, remainder taken from reference TRBV28 and TRBJ2-7, is DVKVTQSSRYLVKRTGEKVFLECVQDMDHENMFWYRQDPGLGLRLIYFSYDVKMKEKGDIPEGYSVSREKKERFSLILESASTNQTSMYLCASESRRDYEQYFGPGTRLTVT.

The gene calls are TRBV24-1 and TRBJ2-3; D is ambiguous. This CDR3 comprises 13 residues. Trimming cost V 5 bases and J 2 bases, with 7 bases left between them. Germline V gene sequence: CDR1 KGHDR, CDR2 SFDVKD. CDR3 in amino acids: CATSVDPTDTQYF. In nucleotides, the CDR3 is TGTGCCACCAGTGTAGACCCCACAGATACGCAGTATTTT.

A few counts support this clonotype. The chain joins TRBV7-2 to TRBJ1-2; no clear D. Germline-derived CDR1 and CDR2 are SGHTA and FQGNSA. Between the trimmed V and J ends, which lost 2 bases and 8 bases, there was a span of 15 bases. The CDR3 runs to 14 residues. CDR3 in amino acids: CASSLSVVSGGYTF. The CDR3 DNA reads TGTGCCAGCAGCTTATCAGTTGTTTCTGGGGGCTACACCTTC.